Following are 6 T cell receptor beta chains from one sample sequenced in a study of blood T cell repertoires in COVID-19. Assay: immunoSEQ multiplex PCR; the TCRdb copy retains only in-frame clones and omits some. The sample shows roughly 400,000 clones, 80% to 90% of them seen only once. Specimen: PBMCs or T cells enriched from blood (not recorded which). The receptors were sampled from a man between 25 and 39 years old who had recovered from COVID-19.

The chain's CDR3 is CASSPRQGNTEAFF. CDR3 nucleotide sequence: TGCGCCAGCAGCCCCCGACAGGGGAACACTGAAGCTTTCTTT. V gene TRBV10-2 combines with J gene TRBJ1-1, with 7 bases aligning to TRBD1. The germline V gene has CDR1 WSHSY and CDR2 SAAADI. The CDR3 sequence is 14 residues long. Trimming at V came to 6 bases and at J to 1 base, leaving 5 bases not matched to a gene.

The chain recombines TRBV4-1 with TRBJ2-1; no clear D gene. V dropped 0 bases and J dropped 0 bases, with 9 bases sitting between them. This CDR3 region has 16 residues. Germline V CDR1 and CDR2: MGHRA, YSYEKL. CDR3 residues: CASSQEGSHSYNEQFF. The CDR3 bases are TGCGCCAGCAGCCAAGAGGGCTCACACTCCTACAATGAGCAGTTCTTC.

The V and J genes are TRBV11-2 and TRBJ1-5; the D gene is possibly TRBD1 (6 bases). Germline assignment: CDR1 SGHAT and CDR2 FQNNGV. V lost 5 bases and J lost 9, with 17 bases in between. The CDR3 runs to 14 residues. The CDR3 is CASSQAGTLMPQHF. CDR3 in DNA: TGTGCCAGCAGCCAGGCCGGGACATTAATGCCCCAGCATTTT.

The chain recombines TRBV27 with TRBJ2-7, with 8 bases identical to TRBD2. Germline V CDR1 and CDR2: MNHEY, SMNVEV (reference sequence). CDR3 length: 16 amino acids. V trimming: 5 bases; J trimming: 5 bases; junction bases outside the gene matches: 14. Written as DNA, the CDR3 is TGTGCCAGCAGTCCGTGGGCGGGGGGCAAAATCCACGAGCAGTACTTC. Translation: CASSPWAGGKIHEQYF.

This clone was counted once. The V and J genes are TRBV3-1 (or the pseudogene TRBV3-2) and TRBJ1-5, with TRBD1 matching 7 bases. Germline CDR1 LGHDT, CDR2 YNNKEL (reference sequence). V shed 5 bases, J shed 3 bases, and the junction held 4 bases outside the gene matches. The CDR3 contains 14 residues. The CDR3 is CASSGQEVNQPQHF. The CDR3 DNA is TGTGCCAGCAGCGGACAGGAGGTCAATCAGCCCCAGCATTTT.

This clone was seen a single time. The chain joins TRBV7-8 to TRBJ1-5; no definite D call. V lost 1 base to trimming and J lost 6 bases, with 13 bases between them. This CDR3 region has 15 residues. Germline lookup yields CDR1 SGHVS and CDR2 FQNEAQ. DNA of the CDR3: TGTGCCAGCAGCTTAGAGAACGGGGTAGCTCAGCCCCAGCATTTT. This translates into CASSLENGVAQPQHF.